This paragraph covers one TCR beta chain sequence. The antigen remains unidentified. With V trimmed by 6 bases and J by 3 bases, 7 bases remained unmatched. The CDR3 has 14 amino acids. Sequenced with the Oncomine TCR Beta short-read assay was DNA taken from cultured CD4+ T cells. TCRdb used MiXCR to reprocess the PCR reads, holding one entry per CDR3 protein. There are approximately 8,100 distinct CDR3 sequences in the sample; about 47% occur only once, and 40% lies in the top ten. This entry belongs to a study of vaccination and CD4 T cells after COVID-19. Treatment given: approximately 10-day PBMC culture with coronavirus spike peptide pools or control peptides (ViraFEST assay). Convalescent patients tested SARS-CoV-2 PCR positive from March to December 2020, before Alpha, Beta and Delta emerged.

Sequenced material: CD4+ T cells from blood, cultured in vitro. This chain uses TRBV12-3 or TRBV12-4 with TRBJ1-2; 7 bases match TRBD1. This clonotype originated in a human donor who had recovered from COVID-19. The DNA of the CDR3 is TGTGCCAGCAGGGAACAGGGGCGTGACTATGGCTACACCTTC. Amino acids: CASREQGRDYGYTF.